This TCR beta chain derives from a study of cytotoxic CD8 clonotypes in ibrutinib-treated CLL. Study summary: An average of 255,043 productive templates and 94,082 productive rearrangements was obtained per sample. Whole-study findings and limits: Private clonotypes, not public ones, expanded at ibrutinib response.

With sequencing, the targeted depth ranged from 1 in 200,000 to 1 in 1 million T cells. The table came from immunoSEQ multiplex PCR; TCRdb's copy has only in-frame clones and leaves some out. The table lists about 140,000 clones, 85% to 95% of them singletons, with 11% in the top ten. Points on this clone: Its specificity is not known.

Germline V gives CDR1 SEHNR, CDR2 FQNEAQ (reference sequence). V dropped 1 base and J dropped 6 bases, with 13 bases sitting between them. The CDR3 spans 14 residues. The rearrangement joins TRBV7-9 to TRBJ2-7; D is unresolved. This TCR derives from a human donor with chronic lymphocytic leukemia. Sample: PBMCs, taken after 12 months of ibrutinib treatment. In DNA form, the CDR3 reads TGTGCCAGCAGCTTAGACAGTTGGGGATTCGAGCAGTACTTC. This encodes CASSLDSWGFEQYF.